The 22 T cell receptor beta chains given below trace back to one sample, sequenced in a study of human T cells and chemical hapten exposure. The sample's time point: pre-sensitization, week 0. Noted treatment: therapeutic diphenylcyclopropenone sensitization with weekly scalp DPC. Total RNA came from unfractionated whole blood. From the RACE reads, TCRdb called clonotypes with MiXCR, one entry per CDR3 protein. This sample yields approximately 32,000 distinct CDR3 sequences, of which 12% are seen a single time; 1.5% to 2.5% belongs to the top ten. The sample in question was whole blood, obtained in connection with sensitization to the hapten diphenylcyclopropenone (DPC). These receptors were taken from a woman between 40 and 55 years old with alopecia areata. Some clones in this sample may be carry-over from other donors' samples.

This clonotype appeared many times. The chain joins TRBV20-1 to TRBJ2-7; 10 bases align to TRBD2. The V and J ends lost 5 bases and 3 bases, in that order; junction bases with no gene match: 4. The CDR3 is 13 amino acids. In germline, CDR1 is DFQATT, CDR2 SNEGSKA (reference sequence). The CDR3 is CSAERTSGYEQYF. The CDR3 bases are TGCAGTGCTGAGAGGACTAGCGGCTACGAGCAGTACTTC.

This clonotype has just a few counts. J is TRBJ2-1 and V is TRBV25-1, with D unresolved. CDR3 length: 13 residues. Germline values: CDR1 MGHDK, CDR2 SYGVNS. The V gene lost 3 bases and the J gene lost 3 bases, with 6 bases spanning the gap. The CDR3 loop is CASSEANYNEQFF. CDR3 coding DNA: TGTGCCAGCAGTGAGGCGAACTACAATGAGCAGTTCTTC.

The sample holds many counts of this clonotype. The gene calls are TRBV11-2 and TRBJ2-7; D is tentatively TRBD1 or TRBD2 (5 bases each). Trimming cost V 5 bases and J 0 bases, with 11 bases left between them. The CDR3 spans 14 residues. Germline V CDR1 and CDR2: SGHAT, FQNNGV. Written as DNA, the CDR3 is TGTGCCAGCAGCCGGGACGGAAGCTCCTACGAGCAGTACTTC. Residues: CASSRDGSSYEQYF.

This clonotype was counted between two and nine times. The chain uses TRBV29-1 and TRBJ2-5; D call uncertain. The CDR3 contains 10 residues. V was trimmed by 4 bases and J by 5 bases, leaving 5 bases between them. Germline assignment: CDR1 SQVTM and CDR2 ANQGSEA. The CDR3, as DNA: TGCAGCGTTGGAATGGAGACCCAGTACTTC. It encodes CSVGMETQYF.

This clonotype was counted a few times. The V call is TRBV20-1, the J call TRBJ1-3, with D unclear. CDR1 is DFQATT, CDR2 SNEGSKA, per germline (reference sequence). The V end lost 5 bases, the J end lost 0 bases, and 8 bases lay between the germline ends. This CDR3 has 13 residues. CDR3 DNA sequence: TGCAGTGCTCAAGGACCCTCTGGAAACACCATATATTTT. This translates into CSAQGPSGNTIYF.

This clonotype has a count of ten or more. This chain joins TRBV7-3 and TRBJ2-5; maybe TRBD1 (5 bases). Germline values: CDR1 SGHTA, CDR2 FQGTGA. Trimming removed 3 bases at V and 3 bases at J, with 8 bases between. CDR3 length: 13 amino acids. The CDR3 spells CASSLGLEETQYF. The CDR3 nucleotides are TGTGCCAGCAGCTTGGGGCTAGAAGAGACCCAGTACTTC.

The gene calls are TRBV7-3 and TRBJ2-1; D possibly corresponds to TRBD2 (5 bases). The ends were cut back, 6 bases at V and 2 bases at J, with 11 bases in the middle. The CDR3 sequence is 14 residues long. Germline V gene data show CDR1 as SGHTA and CDR2 as FQGTGA. In DNA form, the CDR3 reads TGTGCCAGCAGTCGATCAGCGGCCTACAATGAGCAGTTCTTC. It codes for CASSRSAAYNEQFF.

This clonotype has at least ten counts. This chain joins TRBV29-1 and TRBJ2-5, with D maybe TRBD1 (5 bases). The CDR3 totals 12 residues. Germline CDR1 reads SQVTM; CDR2 reads ANQGSEA. V was pared by 4 bases and J by 2 bases, with 8 bases between. The chain's CDR3 is CSVGTQQETQYF. In DNA form, the CDR3 reads TGCAGCGTTGGGACACAACAAGAGACCCAGTACTTC.

This clonotype was recorded many times. V and J are TRBV7-3 and TRBJ1-6; D is unclear. Trimming stripped 2 bases from V and 10 bases from J, with 9 bases between. The CDR3 has 13 amino acids. Looked up from germline, CDR1 is SGHTA and CDR2 is FQGTGA. CDR3 DNA sequence: TGTGCCAGCAGCTTACAGGTGGCATCACCCCTCCACTTT. This codes for CASSLQVASPLHF.

This clonotype was detected ten times or more. The rearrangement uses TRBV7-9 and TRBJ2-2, with 10 bases aligning to TRBD2. V lost 5 bases to trimming and J lost 8 bases; unmatched junction nucleotides: 8. This CDR3 has 15 residues. CDR1 SEHNR and CDR2 FQNEAQ come from the germline V gene (reference sequence). CDR3: CASSPPSGGVGELFF. For the CDR3, the DNA is TGTGCCAGCAGCCCCCCCAGCGGGGGGGTTGGGGAGCTGTTTTTT.

This clonotype was seen at least ten times. The gene calls are TRBV19 and TRBJ2-5; no definite D call. This CDR3 contains 13 residues. Germline V gene lookup returns CDR1 LNHDA and CDR2 SQIVND (reference sequence). V lost 9 bases, J lost 3 bases, and 14 bases lay in between. CDR3 amino acids: CASAVTLKETQYF. The DNA for the CDR3 is TGTGCCAGCGCGGTGACTCTGAAAGAGACCCAGTACTTC.

The V and J genes are TRBV4-1 and TRBJ2-1; tentatively, D is TRBD2 (6 bases). Germline CDR1 is MGHRA and CDR2 is YSYEKL. V lost 5 bases to trimming and J lost 2 bases, with 16 bases between them. CDR3 length equals 16 residues. In DNA, the CDR3 is TGCGCCAGCAGCTCCGGGGCGGGACGGACCTACAATGAGCAGTTCTTC. Translation: CASSSGAGRTYNEQFF.

This clonotype has more than one count but fewer than ten. This chain connects TRBV29-1 to TRBJ1-5, with 8 bases matching TRBD1. Germline V gene data show CDR1 as SQVTM and CDR2 as ANQGSEA. CDR3 size: 12 residues. J gave up 4 bases and V 5 bases, and 1 base lay outside the gene matches. The CDR3 DNA is TGCAGCGTTAGGACAGGGAATCAGCCCCAGCATTTT. Encoded protein: CSVRTGNQPQHF. Based on the CDR3 plus reference TRBV29-1 and TRBJ1-5, the full variable domain is SAVISQKPSRDICQRGTSLTIQCQVDSQVTMMFWYRQQPGQSLTLIATANQGSEATYESGFVIDKFPISRPNLTFSTLTVSNMSPEDSSIYLCSVRTGNQPQHFGDGTRLSIL.

V usage is TRBV10-3 and J usage is TRBJ2-1, with D possibly matching TRBD1 (6 bases). The CDR3 consists of 13 residues. Germline V gene data show CDR1 as ENHRY and CDR2 as SYGVKD. V was trimmed by 4 bases and J by 5 bases, leaving 9 bases between them. CDR3 nucleotides: TGTGCCATCAGTGGGGGGCCGAACAATGAGCAGTTCTTC. Its translation is CAISGGPNNEQFF.

This clonotype showed up many times. The chain joins TRBV7-2 to TRBJ1-4; D gene ambiguous. V was cut by 1 base and J by 8 bases, with 8 bases left in between. The germline CDR1 and CDR2 sequences are SGHTA and FQGNSA. The CDR3 runs to 13 residues. This CDR3 is CASSLGPGEKLFF. In DNA form, the CDR3 reads TGTGCCAGCAGCTTAGGTCCCGGGGAAAAACTGTTTTTT. Looking up the rest from reference TRBV7-2 and TRBJ1-4 gives the full variable domain: GAGVSQSPSNKVTEKGKDVELRCDPISGHTALYWYRQSLGQGLEFLIYFQGNSAPDKSGLPSDRFSAERTGGSVSTLTIQRTQQEDSAVYLCASSLGPGEKLFFGSGTQLSVL.

This clonotype was detected a few times. The genes are TRBV11-3 and TRBJ2-3, with 14 bases matching TRBD2. There are 16 residues in the CDR3. Losses at the gene ends were 3 bases for V and 3 bases for J; bases not matched to a gene: 2. Germline V gives CDR1 SGHNT, CDR2 YENEEA. CDR3 sequence: CASSLGTSGGTDTQYF. The DNA for the CDR3 is TGTGCCAGCAGCTTGGGGACTAGCGGGGGAACAGATACGCAGTATTTT.

This chain links TRBV28 with TRBJ2-4; unclear D gene. Germline-derived CDR1 and CDR2 are MDHEN and SYDVKM. Between the trimmed V and J ends, which lost 6 bases and 5 bases, there was a span of 8 bases. This CDR3 comprises 12 residues. The CDR3, as DNA: TGTGCCAGCAGCATCCGTCAAAACATTCAGTACTTC. Translation: CASSIRQNIQYF.

This clonotype was detected a few times. The J gene is TRBJ2-1, the V gene TRBV28, with D unclear. CDR3 size: 13 residues. Trimming removed 3 bases at V and 7 bases at J, with 10 bases between. Germline V gene data show CDR1 as MDHEN and CDR2 as SYDVKM. CDR3 DNA: TGTGCCAGCAGTTTCCAGGCTTGGAATGAGCAGTTCTTC. It is translated as CASSFQAWNEQFF.

This clonotype was detected once. This rearrangement joins TRBV3-1 to TRBJ2-7; maybe TRBD1 (6 bases). This CDR3 is 14 amino acids long. CDR1 is LGHDT and CDR2 is YNNKEL in the germline V gene (reference sequence). V lost 1 base and J lost 3, with 10 bases in between. CDR3 nucleotides: TGTGCCAGCAGCCAAGTTCTAGGGGGCTACGAGCAGTACTTC. Its translation: CASSQVLGGYEQYF.

This clonotype has a count of ten or more. Relative to the germline gene, one junction end is altered; a read error may explain this. The CDR3, as DNA: TGCAGTGCTCGAGAGGCGAGAAACACCATATATTTT. Encoded protein: CSAREARNTIYF. The V and J genes are TRBV20-1 and TRBJ1-3; no definite D call. Germline CDR1 and CDR2: DFQATT and SNEGSKA (reference sequence). The CDR3 spans 12 residues.

This clonotype was observed at least ten times. J is TRBJ2-1 and V is TRBV19; 10 bases map to TRBD1. This CDR3 comprises 15 residues. Germline CDR1 is LNHDA and CDR2 is SQIVND (reference sequence). The V gene end was trimmed by 4 bases and the J gene end by 2 bases; junction bases not matched to a gene: 2. The CDR3: CASSTGQGAYNEQFF. The CDR3 DNA follows: TGTGCCAGTAGTACCGGACAGGGGGCCTACAATGAGCAGTTCTTC.

This clonotype was detected many times. The chain joins TRBV20-1 to TRBJ1-2; 9 nucleotides line up with TRBD1. V was clipped by 6 bases and J by 6 bases; unmatched bases: 8. The germline gives CDR1 DFQATT, CDR2 SNEGSKA (reference sequence). The CDR3 contains 13 residues. The CDR3: CSAKWGTGNGYTF. DNA of the CDR3: TGCAGTGCGAAGTGGGGGACAGGGAATGGCTACACCTTC.